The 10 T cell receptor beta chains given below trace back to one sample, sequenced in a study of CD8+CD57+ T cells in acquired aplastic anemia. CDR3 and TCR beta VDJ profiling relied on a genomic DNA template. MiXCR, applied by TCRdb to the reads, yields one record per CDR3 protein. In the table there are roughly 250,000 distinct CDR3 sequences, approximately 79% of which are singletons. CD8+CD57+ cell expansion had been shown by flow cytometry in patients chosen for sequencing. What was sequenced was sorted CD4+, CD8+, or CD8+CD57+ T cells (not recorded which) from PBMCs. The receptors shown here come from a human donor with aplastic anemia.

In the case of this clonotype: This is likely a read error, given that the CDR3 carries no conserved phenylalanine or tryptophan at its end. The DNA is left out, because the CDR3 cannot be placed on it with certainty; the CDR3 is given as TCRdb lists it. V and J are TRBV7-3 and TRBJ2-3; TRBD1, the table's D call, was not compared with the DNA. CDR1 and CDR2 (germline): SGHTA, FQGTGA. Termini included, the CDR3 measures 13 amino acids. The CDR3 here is CASSFHPDETALS.

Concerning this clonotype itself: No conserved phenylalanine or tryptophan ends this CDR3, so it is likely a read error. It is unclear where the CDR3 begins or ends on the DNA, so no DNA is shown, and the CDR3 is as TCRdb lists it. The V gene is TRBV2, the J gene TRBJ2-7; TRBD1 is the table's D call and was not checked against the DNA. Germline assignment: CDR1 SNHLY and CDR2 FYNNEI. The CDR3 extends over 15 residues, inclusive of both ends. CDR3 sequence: CASGDGGTLTREFGP.

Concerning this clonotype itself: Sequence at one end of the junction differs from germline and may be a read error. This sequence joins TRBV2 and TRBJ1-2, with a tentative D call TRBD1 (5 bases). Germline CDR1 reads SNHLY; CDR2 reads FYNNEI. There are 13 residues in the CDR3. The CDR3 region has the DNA TGTGCCAGCAGCTTGGAGGCGGCACGGGGCTACACTTTC. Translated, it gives CASSLEAARGYTF.

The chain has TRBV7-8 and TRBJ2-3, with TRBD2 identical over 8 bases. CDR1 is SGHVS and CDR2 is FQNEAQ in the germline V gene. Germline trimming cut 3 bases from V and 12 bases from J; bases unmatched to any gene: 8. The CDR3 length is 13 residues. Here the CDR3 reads CASSFAGGPDQYF. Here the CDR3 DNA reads TGTGCCAGCAGCTTCGCGGGAGGTCCCGATCAGTATTTT.

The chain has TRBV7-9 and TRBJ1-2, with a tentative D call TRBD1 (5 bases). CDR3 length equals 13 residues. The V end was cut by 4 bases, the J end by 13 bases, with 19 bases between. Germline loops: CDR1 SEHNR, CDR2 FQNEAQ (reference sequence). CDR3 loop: CASSWGGSYGATF. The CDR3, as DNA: TGTGCCAGCAGCTGGGGGGGTAGCTACGGCGCCACCTTC.

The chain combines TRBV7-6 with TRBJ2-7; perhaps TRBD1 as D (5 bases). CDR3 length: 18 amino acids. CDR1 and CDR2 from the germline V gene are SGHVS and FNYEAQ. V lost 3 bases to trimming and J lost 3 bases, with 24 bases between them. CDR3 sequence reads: CASSFHPAETEYFYEQYV. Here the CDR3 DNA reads TGTGCCAGCAGCTTTCATCCCGCAGAGACAGAGTATTTCTACGAGCAGTACGTC.

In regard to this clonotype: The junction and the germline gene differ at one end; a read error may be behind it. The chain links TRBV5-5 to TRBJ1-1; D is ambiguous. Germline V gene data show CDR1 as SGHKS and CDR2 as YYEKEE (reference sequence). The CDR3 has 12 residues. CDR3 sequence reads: CASSFGRVEAFF. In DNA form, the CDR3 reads TGCGCCAGCAGCTTTGGGCGGGTTGAAGCTTTCTTT.

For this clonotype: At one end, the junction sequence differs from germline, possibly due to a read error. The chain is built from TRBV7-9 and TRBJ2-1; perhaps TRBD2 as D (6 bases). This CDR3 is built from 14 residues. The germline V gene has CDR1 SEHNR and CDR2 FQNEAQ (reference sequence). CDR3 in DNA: TGTGCCAGCAGTTGGGAGGATGGTAACAATGAGGGGTACTTC. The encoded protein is CASSWEDGNNEGYF.

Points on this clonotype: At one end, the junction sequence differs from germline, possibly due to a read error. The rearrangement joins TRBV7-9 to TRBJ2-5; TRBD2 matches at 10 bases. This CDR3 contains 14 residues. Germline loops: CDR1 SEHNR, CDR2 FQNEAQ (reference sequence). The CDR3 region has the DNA TGTGCCAGCAGCCGTGGGACTAGCGAAGAGACGGATACCTTC. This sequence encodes CASSRGTSEETDTF.

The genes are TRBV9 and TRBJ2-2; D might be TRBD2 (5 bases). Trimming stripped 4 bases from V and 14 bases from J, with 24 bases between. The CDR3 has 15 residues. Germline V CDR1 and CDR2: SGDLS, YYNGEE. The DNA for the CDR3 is TGTGCCAGCAGCCGTGAGGGCTCTGAGGCCAACGTCCTGTTTTTT. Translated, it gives CASSREGSEANVLFF.